A selection of T cell receptor beta chains follows, all from one sample in a study of OX40 agonist ivuxolimab in advanced cancers. The data were produced by immunoSEQ multiplex PCR, yet TCRdb's version contains in-frame clones alone and is incomplete. Of about 79,000 clones listed, 80% to 90% were seen once; the top ten hold about 3.8%. This specimen consisted of CD4+ or CD8+ T cells sorted from blood, obtained in a trial of the OX40 agonist ivuxolimab. The receptors here all came from an adult with an advanced solid tumor such as melanoma, head and neck, liver or kidney cancer. The CDR3 runs from the conserved cysteine through the conserved F or W. D genes are given only for firm matches. Clone size appears in some rows only: once, few, many, or a class for an expanded clone.

J | V | size | D | CDR3 | DNA
TRBJ2-1 | TRBV28 | NA | TRBD2 | CASNRLARVNEQFF | TGTGCCAGCAACAGACTAGCGAGGGTGAATGAGCAGTTCTTC
TRBJ1-4 | TRBV29-1 | NA | NA | CSVLLSGTLATNEKLFF | TGCAGCGTCCTCTTATCGGGAACTTTGGCAACTAATGAAAAACTGTTTTTT
TRBJ1-2 | TRBV10-2 | NA | NA | CASSKEENYGYTF | TGCGCCAGCAGCAAGGAGGAGAACTATGGCTACACCTTC
TRBJ2-3 | TRBV9 | NA | TRBD2 | CASSVALAGATDTQYF | TGTGCCAGCAGCGTAGCATTAGCGGGAGCCACAGATACGCAGTATTTT
TRBJ2-2 | TRBV2 | NA | TRBD2 | CASRPGLAATGELFF | TGTGCCAGCAGACCGGGACTAGCGGCCACCGGGGAGCTGTTTTTT
TRBJ2-3 | TRBV28 | NA | NA | CASSLTGYTDTQYF | TGTGCCAGCAGTCTTACGGGATACACAGATACGCAGTATTTT
TRBJ2-2 | TRBV5-1 | few | TRBD2 | CASSFPLAANTGELFF | TGCGCCAGCAGCTTCCCGCTAGCGGCGAACACCGGGGAGCTGTTTTTT
TRBJ2-7 | TRBV9 | NA | NA | CASSVSAGQYEQYF | TGTGCCAGCAGCGTCTCAGCGGGACAGTACGAGCAGTACTTC
TRBJ2-7 | TRBV6-5 | once | TRBD2 | CASRTLAGRAYEQYF | TGTGCCAGCAGAACCCTAGCGGGAAGGGCCTACGAGCAGTACTTC
TRBJ2-1 | TRBV7-8 | NA | TRBD2 | CASSSQRGGNEQFF | TGTGCCAGCAGCTCGCAGCGGGGAGGCAATGAGCAGTTCTTC
TRBJ2-7 | TRBV2 | NA | NA | CASSPKLYEQYF | TGTGCCAGCAGCCCCAAACTGTACGAGCAGTACTTC
TRBJ2-1 | TRBV6-5 | NA | NA | CASRKIGQNYNEQFF | TGTGCCAGCAGGAAGATAGGACAGAACTACAATGAGCAGTTCTTC